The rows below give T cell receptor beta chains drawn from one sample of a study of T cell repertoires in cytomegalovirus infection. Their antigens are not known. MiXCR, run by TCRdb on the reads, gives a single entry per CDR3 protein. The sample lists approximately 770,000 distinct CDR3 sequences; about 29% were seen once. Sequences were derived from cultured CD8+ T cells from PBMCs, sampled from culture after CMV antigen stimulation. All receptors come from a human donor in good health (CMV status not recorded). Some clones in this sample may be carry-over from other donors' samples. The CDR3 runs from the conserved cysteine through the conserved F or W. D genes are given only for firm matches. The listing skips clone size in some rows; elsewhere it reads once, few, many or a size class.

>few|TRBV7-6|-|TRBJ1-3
TGTGCCAGCAGCTCCGCGGCGGAACCCTCTGGAAACACCATATATTTT
CASSSAAEPSGNTIYF
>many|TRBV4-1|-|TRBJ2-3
TGCGCCAGCAGCCAAGAGGGGGCTCGCACAGATACGCAGTATTTT
CASSQEGARTDTQYF
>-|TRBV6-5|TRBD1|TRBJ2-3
TGTGCCAGCAGTTACGACAGGGGCCCTTCCCTACCCACAGATACGCAGTATTTT
CASSYDRGPSLPTDTQYF
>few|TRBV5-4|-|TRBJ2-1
TGTGCCAGCAGCTTCCAGGGAATTAATGAGCAGTTCTTC
CASSFQGINEQFF
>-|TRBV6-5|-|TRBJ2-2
TGTGCCAGCAGTTACTCGCACGGCGCGACACCCGGGGAGCTGTTTTTT
CASSYSHGATPGELFF
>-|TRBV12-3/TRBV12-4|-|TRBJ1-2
TGTGCCAGCACAGTATTGGGGGCAGGGTTAGTTTCTGACTATGGCTACACCTTC
CASTVLGAGLVSDYGYTF
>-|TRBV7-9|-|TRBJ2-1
TGTGCCAGCAGCCCCCGGGAAGATGAGCAGTTCTTC
CASSPREDEQFF
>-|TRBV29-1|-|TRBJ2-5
TGCAGCGCCTCACCAGGGCGGCAGCAAGAGACCCAGTACTTC
CSASPGRQQETQYF
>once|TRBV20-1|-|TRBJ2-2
TGCAGTGCTAACCCGGACACCGGGGAGCTGTTTTTT
CSANPDTGELFF
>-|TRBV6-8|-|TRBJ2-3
TGTGCCAGCAGCCCAGGGATTAGGAGCACAGATACGCAGTATTTT
CASSPGIRSTDTQYF
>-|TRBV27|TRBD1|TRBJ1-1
TGTGCCAGCAGTTTAGACCCGACAGGGTCGCACACTGAAGCTTTCTTT
CASSLDPTGSHTEAFF
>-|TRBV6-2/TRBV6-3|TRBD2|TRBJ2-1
TGTGCCAGCAGTTACTCGGGGACGGGGGGGCCTGGTGAGCAGTTCTTC
CASSYSGTGGPGEQFF
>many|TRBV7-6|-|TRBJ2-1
TGTGCCAGCAGCTTAGCGAGACCCGGACAGATTAGGAATGAGCAGTTCTTC
CASSLARPGQIRNEQFF
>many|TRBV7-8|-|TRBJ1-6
TGTGCCAGCAGCTTAAAAGTTTCACCCCTCCACTTT
CASSLKVSPLHF
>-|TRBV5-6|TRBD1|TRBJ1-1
TGTGCCAGCAGTCAGAGGGGGCTGGTTGAAGCTTTCTTT
CASSQRGLVEAFF
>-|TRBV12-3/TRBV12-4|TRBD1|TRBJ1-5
TGTGCCAGCAGCCAATATCGACAGGGAAGCAATCAGCCCCAGCATTTT
CASSQYRQGSNQPQHF
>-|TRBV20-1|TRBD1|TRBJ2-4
TGCAGTGCTAGGGGGACAGAAATAAACATTCAGTACTTC
CSARGTEINIQYF
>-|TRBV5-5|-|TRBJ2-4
TGTGCCAGCAGCTTGGGACAGGGAGGGGGAAACATTCAGTACTTC
CASSLGQGGGNIQYF
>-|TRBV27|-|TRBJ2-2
TGTGCCAGCAGTTTCCTCGACGTGGGGAGGGGGCCCACCGGGGAGCTGTTTTTT
CASSFLDVGRGPTGELFF
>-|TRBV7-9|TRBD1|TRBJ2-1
TGTGCCAGCAGCCAGGGACAGCCTGCCTACAATGAGCAGTTCTTC
CASSQGQPAYNEQFF
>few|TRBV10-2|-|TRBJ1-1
TGCGCCAGCAGTGATTTCAGGGGAAAAAACACTGAAGCTTTCTTT
CASSDFRGKNTEAFF
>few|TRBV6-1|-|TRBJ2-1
TGTGCCAGCAGGAAACAGGGAGGTAGCTCCTACAATGAGCAGTTCTTC
CASRKQGGSSYNEQFF
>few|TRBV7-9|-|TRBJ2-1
TGTGCCAGCAGGCATGGCGGCTCCTACAATGAGCAGTTCTTC
CASRHGGSYNEQFF